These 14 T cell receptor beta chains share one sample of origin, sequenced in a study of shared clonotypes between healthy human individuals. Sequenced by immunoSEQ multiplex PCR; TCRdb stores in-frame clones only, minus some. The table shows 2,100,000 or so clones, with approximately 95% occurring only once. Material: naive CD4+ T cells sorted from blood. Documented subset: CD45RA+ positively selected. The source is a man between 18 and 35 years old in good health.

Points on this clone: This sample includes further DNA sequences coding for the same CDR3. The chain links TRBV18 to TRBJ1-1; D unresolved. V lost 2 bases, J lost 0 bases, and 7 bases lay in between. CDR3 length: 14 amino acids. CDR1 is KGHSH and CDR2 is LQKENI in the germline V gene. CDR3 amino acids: CASSPKSLNTEAFF. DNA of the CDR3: TGTGCCAGCTCACCAAAATCTTTGAACACTGAAGCTTTCTTT.

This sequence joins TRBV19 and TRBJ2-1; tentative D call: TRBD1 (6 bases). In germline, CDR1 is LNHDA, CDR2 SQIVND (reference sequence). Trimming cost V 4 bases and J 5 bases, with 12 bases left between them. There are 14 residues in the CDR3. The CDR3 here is CASSNRVDNNEQFF. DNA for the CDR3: TGTGCCAGTAGTAACAGGGTAGACAACAATGAGCAGTTCTTC.

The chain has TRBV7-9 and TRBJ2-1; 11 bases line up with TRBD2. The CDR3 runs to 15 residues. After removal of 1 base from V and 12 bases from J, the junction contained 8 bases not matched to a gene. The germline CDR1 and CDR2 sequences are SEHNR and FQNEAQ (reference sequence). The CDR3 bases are TGTGCCAGCAGCTTAGTAACGTTGGGACTAGCGGCGCAGTTCTTC. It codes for CASSLVTLGLAAQFF.

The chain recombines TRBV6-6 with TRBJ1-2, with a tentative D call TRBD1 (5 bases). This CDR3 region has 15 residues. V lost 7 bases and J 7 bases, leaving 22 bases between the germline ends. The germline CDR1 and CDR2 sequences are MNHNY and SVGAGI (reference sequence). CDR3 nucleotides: TGTGCCAGCACACCCCATCAGGACACTCCTCGTGGCTACACCTTC. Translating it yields CASTPHQDTPRGYTF.

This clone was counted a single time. For the CDR3, the DNA is TGCGCCAGCAGCCGATCCGGGACAGCCACCCTCGACACTGAAGCTTTCTTT. It yields the protein CASSRSGTATLDTEAFF. The J gene is TRBJ1-1, the V gene TRBV5-1; TRBD1 aligns across 7 bases. Per germline, CDR1 SGHRS and CDR2 YFSETQ. The CDR3 covers 17 residues. The junction had 15 bases not matched to a gene; V was cut back by 4 bases and J by 3 bases.

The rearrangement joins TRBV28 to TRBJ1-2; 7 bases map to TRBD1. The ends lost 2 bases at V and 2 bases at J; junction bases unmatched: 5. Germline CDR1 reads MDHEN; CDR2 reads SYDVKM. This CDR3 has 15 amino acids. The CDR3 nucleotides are TGTGCCAGCAGTTTACTCGAGGGACAGAACTATGGCTACACCTTC. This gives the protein CASSLLEGQNYGYTF.

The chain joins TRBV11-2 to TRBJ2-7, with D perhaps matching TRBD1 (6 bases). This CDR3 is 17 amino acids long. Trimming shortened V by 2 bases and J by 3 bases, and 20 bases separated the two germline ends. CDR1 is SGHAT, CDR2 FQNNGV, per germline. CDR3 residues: CASSLREKTGLNYEQYF. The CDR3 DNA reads TGTGCCAGCAGCTTACGGGAAAAGACAGGACTGAACTACGAGCAGTACTTC.

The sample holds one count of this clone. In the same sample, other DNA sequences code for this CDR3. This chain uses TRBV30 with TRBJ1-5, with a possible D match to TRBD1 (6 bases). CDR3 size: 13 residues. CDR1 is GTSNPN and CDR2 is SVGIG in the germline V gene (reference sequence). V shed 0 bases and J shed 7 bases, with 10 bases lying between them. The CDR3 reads CAWSVLGGQPQHF. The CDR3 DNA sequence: TGTGCCTGGAGTGTACTGGGGGGCCAGCCCCAGCATTTT.

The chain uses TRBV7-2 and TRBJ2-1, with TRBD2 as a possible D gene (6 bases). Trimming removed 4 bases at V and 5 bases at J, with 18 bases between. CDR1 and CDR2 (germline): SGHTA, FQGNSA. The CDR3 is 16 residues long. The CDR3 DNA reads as TGTGCCAGCAGCTCCTCCCCGGGAGTGTCCCACAATGAGCAGTTCTTC. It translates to CASSSSPGVSHNEQFF.

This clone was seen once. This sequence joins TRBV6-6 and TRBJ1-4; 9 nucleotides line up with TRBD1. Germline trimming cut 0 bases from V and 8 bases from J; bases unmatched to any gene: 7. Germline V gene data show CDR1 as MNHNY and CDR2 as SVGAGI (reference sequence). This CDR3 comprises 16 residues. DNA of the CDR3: TGTGCCAGCAGTTACTCGCAGACAGGGGGGGGAGAAAAACTGTTTTTT. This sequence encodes CASSYSQTGGGEKLFF.

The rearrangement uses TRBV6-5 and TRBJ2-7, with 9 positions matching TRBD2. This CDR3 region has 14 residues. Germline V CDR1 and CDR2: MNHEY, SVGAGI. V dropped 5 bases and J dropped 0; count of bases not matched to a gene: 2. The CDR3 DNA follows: TGTGCCAGCAGTCGACTAGCGGCCTCCTACGAGCAGTACTTC. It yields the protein CASSRLAASYEQYF.

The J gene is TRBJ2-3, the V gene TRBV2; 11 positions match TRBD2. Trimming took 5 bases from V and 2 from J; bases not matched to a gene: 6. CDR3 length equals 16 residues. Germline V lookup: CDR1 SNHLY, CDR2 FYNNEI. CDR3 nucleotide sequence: TGTGCCAGCAGTTCTCAGACTAGCGGGGCCACAGATACGCAGTATTTT. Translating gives CASSSQTSGATDTQYF.

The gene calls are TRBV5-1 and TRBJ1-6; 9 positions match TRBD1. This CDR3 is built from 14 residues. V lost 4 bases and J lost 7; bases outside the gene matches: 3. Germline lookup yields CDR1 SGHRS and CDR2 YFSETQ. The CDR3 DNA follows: TGCGCCAGCAGCATCGGACAGGGGAATTCACCCCTCCACTTT. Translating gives CASSIGQGNSPLHF.

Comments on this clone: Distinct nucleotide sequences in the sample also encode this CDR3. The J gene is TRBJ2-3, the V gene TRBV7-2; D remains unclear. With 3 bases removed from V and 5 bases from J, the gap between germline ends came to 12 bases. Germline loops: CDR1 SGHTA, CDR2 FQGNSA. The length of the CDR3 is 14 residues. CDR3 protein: CASSLGLAGDTQYF. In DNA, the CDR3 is TGTGCCAGCAGCTTGGGGTTAGCAGGAGATACGCAGTATTTT.